Shown below are 19 T cell receptor beta chains from a single sample sequenced in a study of blood T cell repertoires in COVID-19. Clones were read by immunoSEQ multiplex PCR, and TCRdb kept only the in-frame ones, dropping some. The table records 70,000 to 85,000 clones, 82% of them present only once. Specimen: peripheral blood. The receptors stem from a human donor in a cohort sampled during active COVID-19.

The chain recombines TRBV19 with TRBJ1-1, with TRBD1 identical over 7 bases. Germline CDR1 and CDR2: LNHDA and SQIVND (reference sequence). The CDR3 runs 13 residues. Trimming removed 4 bases from V and 11 bases from J; junction bases left unmatched: 10. CDR3 nucleotide sequence: TGTGCCAGTAGTAACACACAGGGGAATGTGGCTTTCTTT. Translated, it gives CASSNTQGNVAFF.

This chain joins TRBV4-1 and TRBJ1-3; a weak D match, TRBD1 (6 bases). This CDR3 is built from 16 residues. The ends were cut back, 1 base at V and 2 bases at J, with 12 bases in the middle. Germline values: CDR1 MGHRA, CDR2 YSYEKL. The DNA of the CDR3 is TGCGCCAGCAGCCAAGTGTCGGGGACAACTGGAAACACCATATATTTT. Translated: CASSQVSGTTGNTIYF.

V gene TRBV19 combines with J gene TRBJ1-6; 8 nucleotides agree with TRBD1. Per the germline V gene, CDR1 is LNHDA and CDR2 is SQIVND (reference sequence). The CDR3 is made up of 14 amino acids. V lost 6 bases and J lost 7; bases outside the gene matches: 5. The CDR3, as DNA: TGTGCCAGTAGAGACAGGGGTGAAAATTCACCCCTCCACTTT. Encoded protein: CASRDRGENSPLHF.

V and J are TRBV10-1 and TRBJ2-2, with TRBD1 matching 9 bases. The CDR3 has 17 amino acids. Germline V gene data show CDR1 as WNHNN and CDR2 as SYGVQD (reference sequence). Unmatched junction bases numbered 4, after V lost 1 base and J lost 1 base. CDR3 sequence reads: CASSEFPGQGNTGELFF. For the CDR3, the DNA is TGCGCCAGCAGTGAGTTCCCGGGACAGGGGAACACCGGGGAGCTGTTTTTT.

The rearrangement links TRBV30 to TRBJ2-7; D not resolved. V was trimmed by 1 base and J by 5 bases, leaving 9 bases between them. Germline V gene data show CDR1 as GTSNPN and CDR2 as SVGIG (reference sequence). There are 12 residues in the CDR3. The chain's CDR3 is CAWSGPTNEQYF. The CDR3 region has the DNA TGTGCCTGGAGTGGTCCCACTAACGAGCAGTACTTC.

The chain is built from TRBV10-3 and TRBJ2-3; 11 nucleotides line up with TRBD2. The J segment lost 3 bases and the V segment lost 4 bases, leaving 18 bases of the junction unmatched. The CDR3 totals 20 residues. CDR1 and CDR2 from the germline V gene are ENHRY and SYGVKD. The CDR3 nucleotides are TGTGCCATCAGTGCAAAGGGAGCGGAGACTAGCGGGGTTACAACAGATACGCAGTATTTT. Its translation: CAISAKGAETSGVTTDTQYF.

The V call is TRBV18, the J call TRBJ1-1; tentative D call: TRBD1 (5 bases). The CDR3 has 13 amino acids. Germline lookup yields CDR1 KGHSH and CDR2 LQKENI. V lost 5 bases, J lost 3 bases, and 10 bases lay in between. The CDR3 nucleotides are TGTGCCAGCTCAAATGGGGCAGACACTGAAGCTTTCTTT. Translating gives CASSNGADTEAFF.

This clone has a single count. V and J are TRBV2 and TRBJ2-7; 7 bases agree with TRBD1. The germline CDR1 and CDR2 sequences are SNHLY and FYNNEI. Losses at the gene ends were 3 bases for V and 1 base for J; bases not matched to a gene: 3. The CDR3 contains 14 residues. The CDR3 loop is CASSDGTASYEQYF. For the CDR3, the DNA is TGTGCCAGCAGTGATGGGACAGCTTCCTACGAGCAGTACTTC.

The V gene is TRBV3-1 (or the pseudogene TRBV3-2), the J gene TRBJ2-4; 7 bases are a match to TRBD1. With 4 bases clipped from V and 6 bases from J, the junction kept 9 bases outside the gene matches. Germline lookup yields CDR1 LGHDT and CDR2 YNNKEL (reference sequence). The CDR3 has 15 residues. DNA of the CDR3: TGTGCCAGCAGCCCCCGACCGAGGACAGGAAACATTCAGTACTTC. Amino acid sequence: CASSPRPRTGNIQYF.

The chain employs TRBV24-1 and TRBJ1-1, with D unclear. The CDR3 consists of 14 residues. Trimming stripped 10 bases from V and 1 base from J, with 15 bases between. The germline CDR1 and CDR2 sequences are KGHDR and SFDVKD. The CDR3 protein is CATSPGSKNTEAFF. DNA for the CDR3: TGTGCCACTTCCCCCGGGAGCAAGAACACTGAAGCTTTCTTT.

CDR3 coding DNA: TGCGCCAGCAGCCCCCTTGCAGGGAGGATGAGTTCACCCCTCCACTTT. Translation: CASSPLAGRMSSPLHF. The chain uses TRBV5-1 and TRBJ1-6; possible D gene TRBD1, 5 bases. The CDR3 extends over 16 amino acids. V was shortened by 4 bases and J by 9 bases, with 20 bases between the two germline ends. Germline values: CDR1 SGHRS, CDR2 YFSETQ.

The chain joins TRBV13 to TRBJ1-1, with D unclear. The V gene's germline CDR1 is PRHDT and CDR2 FYEKMQ (reference sequence). CDR3 length: 14 residues. Trimming removed 1 base from V and 3 bases from J, with 9 bases in between. CDR3 residues: CASSLVGRDTEAFF. CDR3 in DNA: TGTGCCAGCAGCTTAGTGGGGAGGGACACTGAAGCTTTCTTT.

This rearrangement joins TRBV29-1 to TRBJ1-4; 9 nucleotides match TRBD1. Germline V gene lookup returns CDR1 SQVTM and CDR2 ANQGSEA. J was trimmed by 3 bases and V by 6 bases; bases with no gene match: 14. The CDR3 contains 17 residues. CDR3 DNA sequence: TGCAGCGTCGCGGACAGGGGAGGTTTCGCAGCTAATGAAAAACTGTTTTTT. Translation gives CSVADRGGFAANEKLFF.

This chain links TRBV5-4 with TRBJ2-1, with 8 bases fitting TRBD2. Losses at the gene ends were 4 bases for V and 8 bases for J; bases not matched to a gene: 14. Per the germline V gene, CDR1 is SGHNT and CDR2 is YYREEE (reference sequence). CDR3 size: 16 residues. The CDR3 reads CASSHPGAGGTHEQFF. CDR3 sequence (DNA): TGTGCCAGCAGCCACCCTGGGGCGGGGGGTACTCATGAGCAGTTCTTC.

In its sample, this clone was seen a few times. This chain links TRBV4-2 with TRBJ1-1; possible D gene TRBD1, 6 bases. The CDR3 covers 15 residues. Germline assignment: CDR1 LGHNA and CDR2 YNFKEQ. The V end was cut by 1 base, the J end by 7 bases, with 16 bases between. The CDR3 DNA sequence: TGTGCCAGCAGCCAAGTCCCAGGGGCAGTTGATGAAGCTTTCTTT. It codes for CASSQVPGAVDEAFF.

This chain joins TRBV6-1 and TRBJ2-7; TRBD2 matches at 8 bases. The CDR3 totals 15 residues. The ends lost 2 bases at V and 2 bases at J; junction bases unmatched: 5. Germline V gene sequence: CDR1 MNHNS, CDR2 SASEGT. CDR3 loop: CASSEPGTRTYEQYF. In DNA, the CDR3 is TGTGCCAGCAGTGAACCGGGGACTAGAACCTACGAGCAGTACTTC.

The V and J genes are TRBV5-1 and TRBJ2-1; 10 nucleotides agree with TRBD2. CDR1 is SGHRS and CDR2 is YFSETQ in the germline V gene. V was pared by 0 bases and J by 6 bases, with 0 bases of the junction left unmatched. The CDR3 consists of 14 residues. In DNA, the CDR3 is TGCGCCAGCAGCTTGGGACTAGCGGGCAATGAGCAGTTCTTC. Residues: CASSLGLAGNEQFF.

V is TRBV10-3 and J is TRBJ1-2; 7 nucleotides line up with TRBD1. The CDR3 runs to 14 residues. V lost 2 bases to trimming and J lost 8 bases; unmatched junction nucleotides: 8. Germline-derived CDR1 and CDR2 are ENHRY and SYGVKD. This chain's CDR3 is CAISEPRQGRGYTF. The CDR3 bases are TGTGCCATCAGTGAGCCGAGACAGGGAAGGGGCTACACCTTC.

The chain joins TRBV5-5 to TRBJ2-6; 7 positions match TRBD1. In germline, CDR1 is SGHKS, CDR2 YYEKEE (reference sequence). The CDR3 has 17 residues. With 7 bases clipped from V and 1 base from J, the junction kept 11 bases outside the gene matches. CDR3 nucleotides: TGTGCCAGCGGCACCCCCCAGACAGGGTCTGGGGCCAACGTCCTGACTTTC. Translated, it gives CASGTPQTGSGANVLTF.